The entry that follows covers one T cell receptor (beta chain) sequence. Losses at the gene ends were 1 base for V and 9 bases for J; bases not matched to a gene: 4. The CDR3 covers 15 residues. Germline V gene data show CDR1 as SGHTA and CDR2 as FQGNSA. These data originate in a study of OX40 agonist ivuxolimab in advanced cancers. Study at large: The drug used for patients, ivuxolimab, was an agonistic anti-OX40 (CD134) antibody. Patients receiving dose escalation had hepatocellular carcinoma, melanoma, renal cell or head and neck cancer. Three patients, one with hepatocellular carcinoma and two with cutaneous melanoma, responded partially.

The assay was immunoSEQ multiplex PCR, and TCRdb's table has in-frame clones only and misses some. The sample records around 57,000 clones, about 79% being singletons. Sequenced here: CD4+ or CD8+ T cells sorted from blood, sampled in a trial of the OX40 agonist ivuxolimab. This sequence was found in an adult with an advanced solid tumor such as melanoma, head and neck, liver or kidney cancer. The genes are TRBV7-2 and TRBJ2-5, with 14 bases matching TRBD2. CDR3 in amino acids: CASSLGGLAGAPQYF. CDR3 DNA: TGTGCCAGCAGCTTAGGGGGACTAGCGGGGGCCCCCCAGTACTTC.